This T cell receptor (beta chain) emerged from a study of cytomegalovirus exposure and HLA in healthy donors. Findings and caveats of the study: The study labeled roughly 160 TCR beta chains cytomegalovirus-associated.

About this clone itself: Its antigen is not known.

The CDR3 runs 15 residues. The V gene's germline CDR1 is SGDLS and CDR2 YYNGEE. Germline trimming cut 4 bases from V and 4 bases from J; bases unmatched to any gene: 6. TCRdb's copy holds only in-frame clones and misses some; the assay was immunoSEQ multiplex PCR. The sample contains approximately 220,000 clones, around nine tenths of which appear only once. The chain joins TRBV9 to TRBJ1-5; 9 bases map to TRBD1. This receptor was taken from a young woman in good health and CMV-seronegative. Sequencing was performed on PBMCs. The CDR3 is CASSPDRGQNQPQHF. In DNA, the CDR3 is TGTGCCAGCAGCCCGGACAGGGGTCAAAATCAGCCCCAGCATTTT.